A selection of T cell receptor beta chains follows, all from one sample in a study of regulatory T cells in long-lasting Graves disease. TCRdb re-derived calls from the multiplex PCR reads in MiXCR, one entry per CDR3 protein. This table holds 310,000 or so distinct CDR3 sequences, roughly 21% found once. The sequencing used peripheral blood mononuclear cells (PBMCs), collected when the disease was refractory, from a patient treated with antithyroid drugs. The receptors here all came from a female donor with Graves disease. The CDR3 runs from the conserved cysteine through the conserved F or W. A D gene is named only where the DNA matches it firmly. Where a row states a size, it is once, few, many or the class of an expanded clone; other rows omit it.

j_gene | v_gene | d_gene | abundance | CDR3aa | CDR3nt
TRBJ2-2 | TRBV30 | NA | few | CAWSVLAGGELFF | TGTGCCTGGAGTGTACTCGCGGGCGGGGAGCTGTTTTTT
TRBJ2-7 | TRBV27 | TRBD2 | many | CASSLSSLAGAEQYF | TGTGCCAGCAGTTTATCGAGTCTAGCGGGAGCCGAGCAGTACTTC
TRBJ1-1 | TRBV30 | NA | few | CAWSDLEGSEAFF | TGTGCCTGGAGTGACCTAGAGGGGTCTGAAGCTTTCTTT
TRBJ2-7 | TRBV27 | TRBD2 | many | CASSFRREDYEQYF | TGTGCCAGCAGTTTTCGGCGGGAGGATTACGAGCAGTACTTC
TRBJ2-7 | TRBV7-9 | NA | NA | CASSPPGSGGDYEQYF | TGTGCCAGCAGCCCCCCCGGTAGCGGAGGAGACTACGAGCAGTACTTC
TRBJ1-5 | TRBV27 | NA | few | CASSLGGVGNQPQHF | TGTGCCAGCAGTTTAGGGGGGGTTGGCAATCAGCCCCAGCATTTT
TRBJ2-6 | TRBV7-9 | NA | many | CASSSLTTTPSGANVLTF | TGTGCCAGCAGCTCACTTACTACTACCCCCTCTGGGGCCAACGTCCTGACTTTC
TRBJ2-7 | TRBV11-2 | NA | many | CASSLGTGDVPYEQYF | TGTGCCAGCAGCTTAGGTACTGGGGACGTGCCCTACGAGCAGTACTTC
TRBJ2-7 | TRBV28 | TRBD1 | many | CASRIQGAVYEQYF | TGTGCCAGCCGAATACAGGGGGCGGTCTACGAGCAGTACTTC
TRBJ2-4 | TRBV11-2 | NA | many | CASSLSVSRVNIQYF | TGTGCCAGCAGCTTATCGGTGTCCAGGGTGAACATTCAGTACTTC
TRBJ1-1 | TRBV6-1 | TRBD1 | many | CASSAGTDGNTEAFF | TGTGCCAGCAGTGCTGGGACAGACGGGAACACTGAAGCTTTCTTT
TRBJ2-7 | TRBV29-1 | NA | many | CSVGTSGGYEQYF | TGCAGCGTGGGGACATCGGGGGGTTACGAGCAGTACTTC
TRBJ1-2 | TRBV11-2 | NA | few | CASSLAENYGYTF | TGTGCCAGCAGCTTAGCCGAGAACTATGGCTACACCTTC
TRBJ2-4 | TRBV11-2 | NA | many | CASSLESSAKNIQYF | TGTGCCAGCAGCTTAGAGTCCTCAGCCAAAAACATTCAGTACTTC
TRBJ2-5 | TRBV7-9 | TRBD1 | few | CASSFGQATTIQETQYF | TGTGCCAGCAGCTTTGGACAGGCGACAACAATCCAAGAGACCCAGTACTTC
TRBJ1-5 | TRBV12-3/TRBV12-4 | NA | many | CASSQGGSNQPQHF | TGTGCCAGCAGCCAAGGGGGTAGCAATCAGCCCCAGCATTTT
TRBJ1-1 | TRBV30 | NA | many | CAWRGENTEAFF | TGTGCCTGGAGGGGCGAGAACACTGAAGCTTTCTTT
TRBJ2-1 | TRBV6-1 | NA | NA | CASSFRASSFGNEQFF | TGTGCCAGCAGCTTTCGGGCTAGCTCCTTCGGGAATGAGCAGTTCTTC
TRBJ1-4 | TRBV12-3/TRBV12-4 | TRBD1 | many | CASSLAGTGQTNEKLFF | TGTGCCAGCAGTTTAGCGGGGACAGGACAAACTAATGAAAAACTGTTTTTT
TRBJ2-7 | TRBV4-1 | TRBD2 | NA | CASSQEGAGASYEQYF | TGCGCCAGCAGCCAAGAAGGGGCGGGAGCCTCCTACGAGCAGTACTTC
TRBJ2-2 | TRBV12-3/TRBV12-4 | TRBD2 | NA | CASSSGTSGSLAGELFF | TGTGCCAGCTCCTCCGGGACTAGCGGGAGCTTAGCCGGGGAGCTGTTTTTT
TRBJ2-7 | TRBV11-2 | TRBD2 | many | CASSPVVLAGSYEQYF | TGTGCCAGCAGCCCAGTGGTACTAGCGGGATCCTACGAGCAGTACTTC
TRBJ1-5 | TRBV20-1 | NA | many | CSARGRDPNQPQHF | TGCAGTGCTCGTGGCAGGGATCCCAATCAGCCCCAGCATTTT
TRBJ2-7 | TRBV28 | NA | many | CASRIRGREQYF | TGTGCCAGCAGAATCAGGGGCCGGGAGCAGTACTTC
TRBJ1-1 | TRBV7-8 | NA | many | CASRPQGYTEAFF | TGTGCCAGCAGGCCTCAGGGCTACACTGAAGCTTTCTTT
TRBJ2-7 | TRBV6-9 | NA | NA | CASSYPGDRAYEQYF | TGTGCCAGCAGTTACCCGGGGGACAGAGCCTACGAGCAGTACTTC
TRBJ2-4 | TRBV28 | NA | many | CASSLSWLGKNIQYF | TGTGCCAGCAGTTTGTCGTGGCTTGGGAAAAACATTCAGTACTTC
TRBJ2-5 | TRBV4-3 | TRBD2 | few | CASSKTSGRPQETQYF | TGCGCCAGCAGCAAAACTAGCGGGCGCCCACAAGAGACCCAGTACTTC
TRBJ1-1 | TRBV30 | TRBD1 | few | CAWGLGRGPTEAFF | TGTGCCTGGGGATTGGGCAGGGGGCCCACTGAAGCTTTCTTT
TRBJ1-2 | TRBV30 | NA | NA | CARNRGYGYTF | TGTGCCCGGAACCGGGGTTATGGCTACACCTTC
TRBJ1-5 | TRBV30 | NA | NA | CAWKGSGNQPQHF | TGTGCCTGGAAGGGGTCAGGTAATCAGCCCCAGCATTTT
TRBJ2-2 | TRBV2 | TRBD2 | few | CASSPTSGNTGELFF | TGTGCCAGCAGTCCGACTAGCGGAAACACCGGGGAGCTGTTTTTT
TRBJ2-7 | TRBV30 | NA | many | CAWSGDNSYEQYF | TGTGCCTGGAGTGGGGACAACTCCTACGAGCAGTACTTC
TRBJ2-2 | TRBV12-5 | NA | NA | CASGGGKMNTGELFF | TGTGCTAGTGGTGGTGGCAAGATGAACACCGGGGAGCTGTTTTTT
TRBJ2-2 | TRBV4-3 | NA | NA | CASSQPTGRDGGELFF | TGCGCCAGCAGCCAACCGACAGGGCGGGATGGCGGGGAGCTGTTTTTT
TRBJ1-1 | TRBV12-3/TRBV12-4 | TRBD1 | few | CASSQPEGQGNTEAFF | TGTGCCAGCAGTCAACCCGAGGGACAGGGGAACACTGAAGCTTTCTTT
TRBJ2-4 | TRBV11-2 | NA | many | CASSSRQERFKNIQYF | TGTGCCAGCAGCTCCCGACAGGAACGATTCAAAAACATTCAGTACTTC
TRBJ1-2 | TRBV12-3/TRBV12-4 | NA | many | CASSLGGDYGYTF | TGTGCCAGCAGTTTGGGGGGGGACTATGGCTACACCTTC
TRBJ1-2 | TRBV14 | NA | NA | CASSQAGRGFYGYTF | TGTGCCAGCAGCCAAGCCGGTAGAGGGTTCTATGGCTACACCTTC
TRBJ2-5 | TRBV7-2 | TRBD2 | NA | CASSLGWGGRAGGIMETQYF | TGTGCCAGCAGCTTAGGATGGGGCGGGAGGGCTGGGGGAATTATGGAGACCCAGTACTTC
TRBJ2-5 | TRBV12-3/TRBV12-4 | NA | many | CASSWTAAQETQYF | TGTGCCAGCAGTTGGACCGCCGCACAAGAGACCCAGTACTTC